Presented here are 22 T cell receptor beta chains from one specimen sequenced in a study of T cells in Graves' hyperthyroidism and ophthalmopathy. Template material for amplifying TCR beta CDR3 regions consisted of RNA transcripts. HTBI primers were the set used in a first-round RT-PCR of the TCR CDR3. TCRdb independently ran MiXCR on the multiplex PCR reads; one entry per CDR3 protein. This sample yields approximately 300,000 distinct CDR3 sequences, of which 15% to 20% are seen a single time; roughly 53% belongs to the top ten. The sample was blood. Receptors were obtained from a woman aged 55-75 years with Graves' ophthalmopathy.

This clonotype was seen many times. The chain employs TRBV6-2 or TRBV6-3 and TRBJ2-7; D is perhaps TRBD1 (6 bases). CDR1 is MNHEY and CDR2 is SVGEGT in the germline V gene. This CDR3 spans 15 amino acids. Between the trimmed V and J ends, which lost 0 bases and 3 bases, there was a span of 12 bases. DNA for the CDR3: TGTGCCAGCAGTTACTCCCGCGGACAGATCTACGAGCAGTACTTC. It specifies CASSYSRGQIYEQYF.

This clonotype was seen many times. The chain links TRBV7-2 to TRBJ2-1; TRBD2 agrees at 12 bases. Germline V gene lookup returns CDR1 SGHTA and CDR2 FQGNSA. Trimming took 2 bases from V and 9 from J; bases not matched to a gene: 5. The CDR3 spans 15 residues. The CDR3 is CASSLFLAGGREQFF. DNA for the CDR3: TGTGCCAGCAGCTTATTCCTAGCGGGGGGGCGTGAGCAGTTCTTC.

This clonotype was counted many times. The chain recombines TRBV5-5 with TRBJ1-2; tentative D call: TRBD1 (5 bases). V shed 3 bases and J shed 7 bases, with 13 bases lying between them. Germline lookup yields CDR1 SGHKS and CDR2 YYEKEE (reference sequence). CDR3 length: 13 amino acids. DNA for the CDR3: TGTGCCAGCAGCTGGGGGGGGGGATTTGGCTACACCTTC. Translating it yields CASSWGGGFGYTF. The whole variable domain, remainder taken from reference TRBV5-5 and TRBJ1-2, is DAGVTQSPTHLIKTRGQQVTLRCSPISGHKSVSWYQQVLGQGPQFIFQYYEKEERGRGNFPDRFSARQFPNYSSELNVNALLLGDSALYLCASSWGGGFGYTFGSGTRLTVV.

V gene TRBV4-2 combines with J gene TRBJ2-7, with a tentative D call TRBD2 (5 bases). The V end was cut by 1 base, the J end by 3 bases, with 16 bases between. The CDR3 is 16 residues long. Germline V gene data show CDR1 as LGHNA and CDR2 as YNFKEQ. The CDR3 DNA follows: TGTGCCAGCAGCCAAGGGGTCCTAGACGGAGGCTACGAGCAGTACTTC. Residues: CASSQGVLDGGYEQYF.

This clonotype was seen many times. V usage is TRBV7-8 and J usage is TRBJ2-7; D is unclear. This CDR3 comprises 13 residues. Germline CDR1 and CDR2: SGHVS and FQNEAQ. Between the trimmed V and J ends, which lost 3 bases and 1 base, there was a span of 7 bases. The CDR3 sequence: CASSFSPSYEQYF. Written as DNA, the CDR3 is TGTGCCAGCAGCTTTTCCCCGTCCTACGAGCAGTACTTC.

This clonotype was seen a handful of times. This may be a read error, as it is one base from a much larger clone. V is TRBV20-1 and J is TRBJ1-5; TRBD1 aligns across 7 bases. Looked up from germline, CDR1 is DFQATT and CDR2 is SNEGSKA (reference sequence). This CDR3 region has 13 residues. With V trimmed by 4 bases and J by 5 bases, 5 bases remained unmatched. CDR3 sequence reads: CSANRDSHQPQHF. CDR3 sequence (DNA): TGCAGTGCTAACCGGGACAGCCATCAGCCCCAGCATTTT.

This clonotype was seen at least ten times. V and J are TRBV6-1 and TRBJ2-1, with D unresolved. The V end lost 3 bases, the J end lost 4 bases, and 4 bases lay between the germline ends. This CDR3 contains 12 residues. The V gene's germline CDR1 is MNHNS and CDR2 SASEGT. CDR3 coding DNA: TGTGCCAGCAGTGATGGTTACAATGAGCAGTTCTTC. It specifies CASSDGYNEQFF.

This clonotype was seen at least ten times. This rearrangement joins TRBV5-5 to TRBJ2-1; maybe TRBD1 (6 bases). CDR1 and CDR2 from the germline V gene are SGHKS and YYEKEE (reference sequence). Trimming removed 4 bases at V and 0 bases at J, with 14 bases between. This CDR3 spans 16 amino acids. CDR3 DNA: TGTGCCAGCAGCCATAGCACAGGGAGCTCCTACAATGAGCAGTTCTTC. As protein: CASSHSTGSSYNEQFF.

This clonotype showed up many times. V gene TRBV7-2 combines with J gene TRBJ1-2; perhaps TRBD1 as D (6 bases). The CDR3 has 14 amino acids. The germline V gene has CDR1 SGHTA and CDR2 FQGNSA. V was pared by 6 bases and J by 5 bases, with 16 bases between. The CDR3 DNA follows: TGTGCCAGCAGTGCTAGGGACACCGGGTATGGCTACACCTTC. This codes for CASSARDTGYGYTF.

This clonotype appeared a few times. The CDR3 is CASSLTRGFGNEQFF. The CDR3 DNA sequence: TGCGCCAGCAGCTTGACCAGGGGGTTTGGGAATGAGCAGTTCTTC. The genes are TRBV5-1 and TRBJ2-1, with 7 bases matching TRBD1. The CDR3 spans 15 residues. The V segment lost 1 base and the J segment 7 bases; nucleotides outside the gene matches: 8. Germline V CDR1 and CDR2: SGHRS, YFSETQ.

At least ten counts were recorded for this clonotype. The chain employs TRBV28 and TRBJ2-7; 10 bases fit TRBD1. V was clipped by 3 bases and J by 5 bases; unmatched bases: 4. CDR1 and CDR2 (germline): MDHEN, SYDVKM. The CDR3 has 14 residues. CDR3 nucleotide sequence: TGTGCCAGCAGTTTTCCCGACAGGGGGCACGAGCAGTACTTC. Protein: CASSFPDRGHEQYF.

This clonotype turned up a few times. This chain connects TRBV5-1 to TRBJ1-4; 9 bases are a match to TRBD1. V shed 5 bases, J shed 6 bases, and the junction held 8 bases outside the gene matches. The CDR3 loop spans 15 amino acids. Germline values: CDR1 SGHRS, CDR2 YFSETQ. CDR3 sequence: CASRTTGTGYEKLFF. In nucleotides, the CDR3 is TGCGCCAGCAGGACTACCGGGACAGGGTATGAAAAACTGTTTTTT.

The chain uses TRBV5-5 and TRBJ2-4; TRBD1 might be the D (6 bases). The CDR3 extends over 16 amino acids. Looked up from germline, CDR1 is SGHKS and CDR2 is YYEKEE (reference sequence). V lost 4 bases, J lost 0 bases, and 14 bases lay in between. CDR3 loop: CASSVGTILAKNIQYF. The CDR3 DNA sequence: TGTGCCAGCAGCGTCGGGACAATCCTAGCCAAAAACATTCAGTACTTC.

This clonotype was seen repeatedly, ten times or more. This chain uses TRBV27 with TRBJ1-6; D is possibly TRBD1 (5 bases). V was clipped by 11 bases and J by 9 bases, with 17 bases between them. This CDR3 is built from 13 residues. Per germline, CDR1 MNHEY and CDR2 SMNVEV (reference sequence). In nucleotides, the CDR3 is TGTGCCTCAATGTCCGGGGGTGGTTCACCCCTCCACTTT. This codes for CASMSGGGSPLHF.

This chain connects TRBV25-1 to TRBJ2-4; D uncertain. The CDR3 sequence is 13 residues long. Germline V gene data show CDR1 as MGHDK and CDR2 as SYGVNS. The V end was cut by 1 base, the J end by 1 base, with 2 bases between. CDR3 residues: CASSEFAKNIQYF. The CDR3 DNA sequence: TGTGCCAGCAGTGAATTTGCCAAAAACATTCAGTACTTC.

This chain joins TRBV11-2 and TRBJ1-5; D not certain. CDR1 is SGHAT, CDR2 FQNNGV, per germline. The CDR3 runs 13 residues. V dropped 0 bases and J dropped 4 bases, with 4 bases sitting between them. In DNA form, the CDR3 reads TGTGCCAGCAGCTTAGAACAGAATCAGCCCCAGCATTTT. Residues: CASSLEQNQPQHF.

This clonotype was picked up many times. The chain couples TRBV7-2 to TRBJ2-7; 7 nucleotides match TRBD2. CDR1 SGHTA and CDR2 FQGNSA come from the germline V gene. The CDR3 has 18 amino acids. With V trimmed by 3 bases and J by 3 bases, 17 bases remained unmatched. CDR3: CASSFSAAGPNLVYEQYF. The DNA of the CDR3 is TGTGCCAGCAGCTTCTCGGCAGCGGGACCGAACCTTGTCTACGAGCAGTACTTC.

In nucleotides, the CDR3 is TGCGCCAGCAGCTTGGTATCCGGGGGCTATGGCTACACCTTC. It is translated as CASSLVSGGYGYTF. This chain uses TRBV5-1 with TRBJ1-2; tentative D call: TRBD1 (5 bases). Trimming removed 0 bases at V and 4 bases at J, with 10 bases between. CDR1 and CDR2 from the germline V gene are SGHRS and YFSETQ. This CDR3 is built from 14 residues.

This clonotype was recorded many times. This chain links TRBV7-3 with TRBJ2-7, with D tentatively TRBD1 (5 bases). Trimming removed 2 bases from V and 5 bases from J, with 13 bases in between. The germline V gene encodes CDR1 SGHTA and CDR2 FQGTGA. The CDR3 covers 14 residues. The CDR3 nucleotides read TGTGCCAGCAGCTTATTTCGCAGGGTCGACGAGCAGTACTTC. This encodes CASSLFRRVDEQYF.

This chain connects TRBV9 to TRBJ2-2; D is uncertain. The CDR3 runs to 13 residues. The V and J ends lost 4 bases and 6 bases respectively, with 10 bases between them. Germline CDR1 reads SGDLS; CDR2 reads YYNGEE. The DNA for the CDR3 is TGTGCCAGCAGCCAAGGATGGGCCGGGGAGCTGTTTTTT. Protein: CASSQGWAGELFF.

This clonotype was seen ten or more times. The V call is TRBV3-1, the J call TRBJ2-7; D unclear. The V and J ends lost 2 bases and 0 bases respectively, with 20 bases between them. The V gene's germline CDR1 is LGHDT and CDR2 YNNKEL (reference sequence). This CDR3 is built from 18 residues. The CDR3 protein is CASSQLTYSILSSYEQYF. DNA of the CDR3: TGTGCCAGCAGCCAATTGACGTATTCGATCCTTAGCTCCTACGAGCAGTACTTC.

This clonotype was counted a few times. V is TRBV4-3 and J is TRBJ2-7; no firm D call. From germline, CDR1 is LGHNA and CDR2 YSLEER. V was shortened by 4 bases and J by 0 bases, with 10 bases between the two germline ends. This CDR3 comprises 14 residues. This CDR3 reads CASSLERSSYEQYF. CDR3 DNA sequence: TGCGCCAGCAGCCTGGAGAGGAGCTCCTACGAGCAGTACTTC.